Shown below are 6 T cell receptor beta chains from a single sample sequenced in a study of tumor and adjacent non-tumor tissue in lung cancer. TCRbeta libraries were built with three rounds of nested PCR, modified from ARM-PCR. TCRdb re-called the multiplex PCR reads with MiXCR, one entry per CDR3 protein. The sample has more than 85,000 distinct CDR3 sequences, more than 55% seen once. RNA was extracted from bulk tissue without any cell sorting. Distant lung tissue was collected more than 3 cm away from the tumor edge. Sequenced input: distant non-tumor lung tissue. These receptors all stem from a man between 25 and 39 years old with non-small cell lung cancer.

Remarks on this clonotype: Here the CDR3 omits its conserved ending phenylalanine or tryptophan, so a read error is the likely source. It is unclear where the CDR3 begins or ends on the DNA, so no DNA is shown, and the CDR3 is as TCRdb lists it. This CDR3 reads CASSLEGPYEQYL. This chain links TRBV11-1 with TRBJ2-7; the D call in the table, TRBD2, was not verified against the DNA. The CDR3 extends over 13 residues, inclusive of both ends. The germline V gene encodes CDR1 SGHAT and CDR2 FQDESV (reference sequence).

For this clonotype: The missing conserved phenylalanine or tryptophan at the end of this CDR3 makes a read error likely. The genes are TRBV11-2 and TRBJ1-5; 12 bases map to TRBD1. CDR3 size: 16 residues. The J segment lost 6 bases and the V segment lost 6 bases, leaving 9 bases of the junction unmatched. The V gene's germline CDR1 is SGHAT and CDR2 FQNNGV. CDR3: CASSSGTGGPGQPQHS. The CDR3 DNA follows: TGTGCCAGCAGTTCCGGGACAGGGGGCCCGGGTCAGCCCCAGCATTCT.

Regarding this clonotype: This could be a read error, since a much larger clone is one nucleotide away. The CDR3 spells CNVEDGGAQEQYF. The DNA of the CDR3 is TGCAACGTTGAAGATGGCGGGGCGCAAGAGCAGTACTTC. The V and J genes are TRBV29-1 and TRBJ2-7; tentatively, D is TRBD2 (6 bases). This CDR3 is 13 amino acids long. Germline V gene data show CDR1 as SQVTM and CDR2 as ANQGSEA.

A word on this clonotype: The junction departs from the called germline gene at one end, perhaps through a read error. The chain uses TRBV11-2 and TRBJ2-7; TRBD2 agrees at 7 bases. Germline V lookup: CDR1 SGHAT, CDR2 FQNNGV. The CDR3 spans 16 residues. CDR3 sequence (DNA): TGCGCCAGCAGTGAAGAGCCCGGGACTACAGCCTACGAGCAGTACTTC. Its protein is CASSEEPGTTAYEQYF.

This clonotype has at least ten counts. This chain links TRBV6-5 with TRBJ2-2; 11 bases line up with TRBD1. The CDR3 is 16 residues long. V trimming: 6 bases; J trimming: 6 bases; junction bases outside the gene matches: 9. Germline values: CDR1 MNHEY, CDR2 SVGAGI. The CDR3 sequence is CASRRSGTGGSGELFF. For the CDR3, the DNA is TGTGCCAGCAGACGATCCGGGACAGGGGGATCCGGGGAGCTGTTTTTT.

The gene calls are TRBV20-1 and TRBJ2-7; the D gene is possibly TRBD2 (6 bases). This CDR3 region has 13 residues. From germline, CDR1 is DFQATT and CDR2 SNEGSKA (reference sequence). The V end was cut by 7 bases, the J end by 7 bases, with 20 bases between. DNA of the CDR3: TGCAGTGGGAGACTAGTGAGAGCAGGGGAGCAGTACTTC. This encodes CSGRLVRAGEQYF.